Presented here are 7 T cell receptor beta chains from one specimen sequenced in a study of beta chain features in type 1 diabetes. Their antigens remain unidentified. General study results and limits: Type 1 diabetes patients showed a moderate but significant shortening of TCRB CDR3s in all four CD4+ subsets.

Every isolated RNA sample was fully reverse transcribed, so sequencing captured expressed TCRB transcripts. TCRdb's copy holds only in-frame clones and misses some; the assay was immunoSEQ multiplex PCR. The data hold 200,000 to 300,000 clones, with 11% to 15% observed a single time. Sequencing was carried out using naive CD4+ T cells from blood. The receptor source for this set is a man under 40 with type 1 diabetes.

The CDR3 sequence: CASSPPLGTGTHEQYF. CDR3 bases: TGTGCCAGCTCACCACCGCTCGGTACAGGGACCCACGAGCAGTACTTC. The chain links TRBV18 to TRBJ2-7, with D tentatively TRBD1 (6 bases). Trimming left V 0 bases short and J 5 bases short, with 17 bases between. In germline, CDR1 is KGHSH, CDR2 LQKENI. CDR3 length equals 16 residues.

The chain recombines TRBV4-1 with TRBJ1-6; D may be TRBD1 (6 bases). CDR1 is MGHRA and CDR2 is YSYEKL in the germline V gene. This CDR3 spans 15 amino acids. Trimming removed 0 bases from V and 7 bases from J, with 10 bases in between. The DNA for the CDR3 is TGCGCCAGCAGCCAAGATGGCCAGGGGAATTCACCCCTCCACTTT. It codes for CASSQDGQGNSPLHF.

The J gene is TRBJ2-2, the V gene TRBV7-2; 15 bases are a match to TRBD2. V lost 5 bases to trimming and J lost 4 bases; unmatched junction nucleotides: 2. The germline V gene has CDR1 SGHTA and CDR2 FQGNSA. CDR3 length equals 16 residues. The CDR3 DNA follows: TGTGCCAGCAGCCTGGGACTAGCGGGGGGCACCGGGGAGCTGTTTTTT. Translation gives CASSLGLAGGTGELFF.

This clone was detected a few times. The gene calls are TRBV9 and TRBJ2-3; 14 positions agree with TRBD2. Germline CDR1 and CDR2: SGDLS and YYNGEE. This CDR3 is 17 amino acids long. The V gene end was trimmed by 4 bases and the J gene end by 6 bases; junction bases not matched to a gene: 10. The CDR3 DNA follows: TGTGCCAGCAGCCCCGGACTAGCGGGGGGTCTTATCGATACGCAGTATTTT. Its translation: CASSPGLAGGLIDTQYF.

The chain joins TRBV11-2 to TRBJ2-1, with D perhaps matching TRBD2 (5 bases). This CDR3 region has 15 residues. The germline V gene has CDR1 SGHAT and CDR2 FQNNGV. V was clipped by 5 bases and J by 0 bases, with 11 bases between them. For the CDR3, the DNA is TGTGCCAGCAGCCCCAGGACTGCCTCCTACAATGAGCAGTTCTTC. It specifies CASSPRTASYNEQFF.

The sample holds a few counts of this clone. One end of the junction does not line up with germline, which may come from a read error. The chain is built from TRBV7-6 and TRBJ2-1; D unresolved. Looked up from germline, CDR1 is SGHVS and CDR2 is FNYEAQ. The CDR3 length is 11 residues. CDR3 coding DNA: TGTGCCAGCAGCTTAGATCTTTTTATAGTCTTC. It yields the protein CASSLDLFIVF.

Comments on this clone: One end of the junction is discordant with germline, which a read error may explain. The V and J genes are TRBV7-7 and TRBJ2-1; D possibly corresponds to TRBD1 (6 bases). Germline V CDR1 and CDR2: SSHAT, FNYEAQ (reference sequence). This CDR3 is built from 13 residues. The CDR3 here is CASSLDSYNEQFF. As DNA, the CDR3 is TGTGCTAGCAGCTTGGACAGCTACAATGAGCAGTTCTTC.